The T cell receptor (beta chain) under discussion was sequenced for a study of shared clonotypes between healthy human individuals. Study outcomes and limitations: Roughly 5% of naive CD4 clonotypes were shared across a few donors.

Libraries were prepared by immunoSEQ multiplex PCR; TCRdb keeps only in-frame clonotypes and omits some of them. The sample lists about 2 million clones, 85% to 95% occurring once. A split of CD4+ cells into CD45RA+ naive and CD45RA-negative memory subsets was performed. This clone has just one count. Its antigen is not identified. Trimming stripped 0 bases from V and 8 bases from J, with 13 bases between. CDR3 size: 14 residues. Germline V lookup: CDR1 MGHRA, CDR2 YSYEKL. V gene TRBV4-1 combines with J gene TRBJ1-2; D is possibly TRBD1 (6 bases). Sequencing input: naive CD4+ T cells sorted from blood. Subset of the sample: CD45RA+ positively selected. The receptor was derived from a man between 18 and 29 years old in good health. CDR3 coding DNA: TGCGCCAGCAGCCAAGATAGAGAGGGGGTCGGCTACACCTTC. As protein: CASSQDREGVGYTF.